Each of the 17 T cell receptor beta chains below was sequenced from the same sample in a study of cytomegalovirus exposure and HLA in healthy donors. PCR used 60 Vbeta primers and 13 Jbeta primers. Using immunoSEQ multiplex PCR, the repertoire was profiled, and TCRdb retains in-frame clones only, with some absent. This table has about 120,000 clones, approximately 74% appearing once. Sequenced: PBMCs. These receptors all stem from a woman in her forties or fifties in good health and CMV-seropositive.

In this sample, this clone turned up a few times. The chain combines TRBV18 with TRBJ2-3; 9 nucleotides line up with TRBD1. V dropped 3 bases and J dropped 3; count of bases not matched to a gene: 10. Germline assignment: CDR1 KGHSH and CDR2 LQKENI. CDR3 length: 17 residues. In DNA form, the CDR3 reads TGTGCCAGCTCACCGGACGTCGGGACAGGGAAGACAGATACGCAGTATTTT. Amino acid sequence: CASSPDVGTGKTDTQYF. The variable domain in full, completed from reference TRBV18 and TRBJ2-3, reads NAGVMQNPRHLVRRRGQEARLRCSPMKGHSHVYWYRQLPEEGLKFMVYLQKENIIDESGMPKERFSAEFPKEGPSILRIQQVVRGDSAAYFCASSPDVGTGKTDTQYFGPGTRLTVL.

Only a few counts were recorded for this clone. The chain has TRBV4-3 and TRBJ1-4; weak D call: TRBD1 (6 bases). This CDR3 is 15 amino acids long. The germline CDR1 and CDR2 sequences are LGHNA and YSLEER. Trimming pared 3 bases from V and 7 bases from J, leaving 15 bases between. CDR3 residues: CASSQGVGAAEKLFF. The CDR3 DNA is TGCGCCAGCAGCCAGGGTGTGGGGGCAGCTGAAAAACTGTTTTTT.

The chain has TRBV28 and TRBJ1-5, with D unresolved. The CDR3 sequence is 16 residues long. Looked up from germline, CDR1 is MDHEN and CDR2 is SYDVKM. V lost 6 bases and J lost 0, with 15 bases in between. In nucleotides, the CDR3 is TGTGCCAGCAGCCTGATCGTGAGCTATAGCAATCAGCCCCAGCATTTT. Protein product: CASSLIVSYSNQPQHF.

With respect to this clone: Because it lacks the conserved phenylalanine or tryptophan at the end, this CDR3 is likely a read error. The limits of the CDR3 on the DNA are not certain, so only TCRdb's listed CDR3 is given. The CDR3 spells CASSPPDYLP. The chain employs TRBV18 and TRBJ2-3; the table assigns TRBD2, which was not confirmed against the DNA. Germline V gene data show CDR1 as KGHSH and CDR2 as LQKENI. The CDR3 spans 10 amino acids, including both terminal residues.

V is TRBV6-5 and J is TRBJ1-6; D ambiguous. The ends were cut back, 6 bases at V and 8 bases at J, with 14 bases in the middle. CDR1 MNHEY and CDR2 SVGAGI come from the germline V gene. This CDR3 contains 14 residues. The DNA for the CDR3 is TGTGCCAGCAGATACCAGGCGCGGGATTCACCCCTCCACTTT. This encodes CASRYQARDSPLHF.

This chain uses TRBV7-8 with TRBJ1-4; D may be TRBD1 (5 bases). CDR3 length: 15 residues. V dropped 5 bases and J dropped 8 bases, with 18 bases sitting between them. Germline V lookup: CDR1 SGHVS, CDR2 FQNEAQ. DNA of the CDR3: TGTGCCAGCAGCCTCACGGAGGGGAAATGGGAAAAACTGTTTTTT. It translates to CASSLTEGKWEKLFF.

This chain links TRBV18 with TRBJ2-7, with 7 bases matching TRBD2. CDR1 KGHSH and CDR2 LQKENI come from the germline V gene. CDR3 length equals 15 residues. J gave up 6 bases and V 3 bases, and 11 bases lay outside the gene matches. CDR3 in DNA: TGTGCCAGCTCACCGATGGGGGGGAGGGCCTCCGAGCAGTACTTC. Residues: CASSPMGGRASEQYF.

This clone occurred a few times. This CDR3 reads CASSLVTGRSNTGELFF. The CDR3 nucleotides are TGCGCCAGCAGCTTGGTGACAGGGAGATCGAACACCGGGGAGCTGTTTTTT. The genes are TRBV5-1 and TRBJ2-2; 7 nucleotides line up with TRBD1. Losses at the gene ends were 0 bases for V and 0 bases for J; bases not matched to a gene: 5. The V gene's germline CDR1 is SGHRS and CDR2 YFSETQ. This CDR3 has 17 residues.

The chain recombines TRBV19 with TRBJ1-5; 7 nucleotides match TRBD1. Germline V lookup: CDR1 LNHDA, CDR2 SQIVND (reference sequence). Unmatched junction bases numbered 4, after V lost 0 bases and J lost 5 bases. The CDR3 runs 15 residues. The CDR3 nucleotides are TGTGCCAGTAGTATAGATGAACAGGGGTATCAGCCCCAGCATTTT. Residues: CASSIDEQGYQPQHF. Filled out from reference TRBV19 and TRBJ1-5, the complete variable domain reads DGGITQSPKYLFRKEGQNVTLSCEQNLNHDAMYWYRQDPGQGLRLIYYSQIVNDFQKGDIAEGYSVSREKKESFPLTVTSAQKNPTAFYLCASSIDEQGYQPQHFGDGTRLSIL.

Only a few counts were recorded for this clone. CDR3: CSAPENYGYTF. Here the CDR3 DNA reads TGCAGTGCGCCTGAGAACTATGGCTACACCTTC. The chain carries TRBV20-1 and TRBJ1-2; D uncertain. CDR1 is DFQATT, CDR2 SNEGSKA, per germline (reference sequence). V dropped 6 bases and J dropped 2 bases, with 7 bases sitting between them. The CDR3 covers 11 residues.

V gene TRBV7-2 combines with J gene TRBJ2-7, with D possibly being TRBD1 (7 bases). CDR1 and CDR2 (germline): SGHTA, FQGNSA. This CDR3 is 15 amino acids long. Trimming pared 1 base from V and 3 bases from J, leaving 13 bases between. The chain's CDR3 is CASSLGGAGGYEQYF. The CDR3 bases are TGTGCCAGCAGCTTAGGCGGGGCAGGGGGCTACGAGCAGTACTTC.

Here the CDR3 reads CASSPPQGTYEQYF. As DNA, the CDR3 is TGTGCCAGCTCACCGCCGCAGGGTACCTACGAGCAGTACTTC. The chain joins TRBV18 to TRBJ2-5; a possible D gene is TRBD1 (5 bases). The J call may not be correct, given that the DNA end is closer to TRBJ2-7. The CDR3 is 14 residues long. CDR1 and CDR2 (germline): KGHSH, LQKENI.

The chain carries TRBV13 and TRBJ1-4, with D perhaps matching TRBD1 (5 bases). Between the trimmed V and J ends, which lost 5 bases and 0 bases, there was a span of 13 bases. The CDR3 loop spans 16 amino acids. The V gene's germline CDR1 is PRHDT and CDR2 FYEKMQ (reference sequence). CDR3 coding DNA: TGTGCCAGCAGCCTCGGGACTGCCGCAACTAATGAAAAACTGTTTTTT. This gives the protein CASSLGTAATNEKLFF.

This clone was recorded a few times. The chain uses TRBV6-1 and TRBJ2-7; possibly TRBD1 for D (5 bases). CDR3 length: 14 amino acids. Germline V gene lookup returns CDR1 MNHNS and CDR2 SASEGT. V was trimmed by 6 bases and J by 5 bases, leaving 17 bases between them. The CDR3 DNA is TGTGCCAGCAGGGGAAGTCCCCCAGGGAACGAGCAGTACTTC. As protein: CASRGSPPGNEQYF.

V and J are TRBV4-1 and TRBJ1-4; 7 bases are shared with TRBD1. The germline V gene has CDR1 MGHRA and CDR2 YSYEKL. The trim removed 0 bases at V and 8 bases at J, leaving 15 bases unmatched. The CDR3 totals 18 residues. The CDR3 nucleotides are TGCGCCAGCAGCCAAGACGGACAGGCTCGGACGAGGGCCGAAAAACTGTTTTTT. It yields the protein CASSQDGQARTRAEKLFF.

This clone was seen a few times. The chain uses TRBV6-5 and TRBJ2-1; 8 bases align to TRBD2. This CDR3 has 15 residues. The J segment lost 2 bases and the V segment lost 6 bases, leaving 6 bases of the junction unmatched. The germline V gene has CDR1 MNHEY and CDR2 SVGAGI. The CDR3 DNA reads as TGTGCCAGCAGAGAGGGACTAGGCGCCTACAATGAGCAGTTCTTC. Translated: CASREGLGAYNEQFF.

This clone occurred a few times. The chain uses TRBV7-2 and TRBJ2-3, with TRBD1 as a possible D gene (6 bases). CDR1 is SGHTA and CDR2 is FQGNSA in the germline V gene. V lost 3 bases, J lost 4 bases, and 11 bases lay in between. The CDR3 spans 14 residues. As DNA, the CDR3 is TGTGCCAGCAGCTTCAATACAGGGCCAGATACGCAGTATTTT. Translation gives CASSFNTGPDTQYF.